Listed below are T cell receptor beta chains from one sample, sequenced in a study of T cells in localized non-small cell lung cancer. TCRdb keeps only in-frame clones here, not all; method: immunoSEQ multiplex PCR. This table has around 30,000 clones, approximately 80% appearing once. Sequenced here: peripheral blood, sampled before any cancer treatment. These receptors all stem from a male donor older than 55 with stage II squamous cell lung carcinoma. Both conserved end residues are part of each CDR3. A D gene is named only where the DNA matches it firmly. Not every row has a clone size; where given, it reads once, few, many or a size class.

size: few
D: NA
V: TRBV7-9
J: TRBJ2-1
CDR3: CASRAVRANGLNEQFF
DNA: TGTGCCAGCAGGGCTGTTCGCGCGAACGGTTTGAATGAGCAGTTCTTC

size: NA
D: NA
V: TRBV27
J: TRBJ2-5
CDR3: CASSLGGGARWETQYF
DNA: TGTGCCAGCAGTTTAGGGGGGGGCGCACGGTGGGAGACCCAGTACTTC

size: NA
D: NA
V: TRBV5-1
J: TRBJ2-7
CDR3: CASSAVSYEQYF
DNA: TGCGCCAGCAGCGCAGTCTCCTACGAGCAGTACTTC

size: NA
D: TRBD1
V: TRBV30
J: TRBJ1-2
CDR3: CAWSVLTGGGGYTF
DNA: TGTGCCTGGAGTGTGTTGACAGGGGGGGGAGGCTACACCTTC

size: few
D: NA
V: TRBV6-1
J: TRBJ1-1
CDR3: CASSDHVNTEAFF
DNA: TGTGCCAGCAGTGACCATGTGAACACTGAAGCTTTCTTT

size: NA
D: NA
V: TRBV14
J: TRBJ1-2
CDR3: CASSQVSGITNYGYTF
DNA: TGTGCCAGCAGCCAAGTGTCAGGGATTACGAACTATGGCTACACCTTC

size: NA
D: TRBD1
V: TRBV7-2
J: TRBJ1-4
CDR3: CASSSSGQGNEKLFF
DNA: TGTGCCAGCAGCAGTTCGGGACAGGGTAATGAAAAACTGTTTTTT

size: few
D: NA
V: TRBV27
J: TRBJ1-2
CDR3: CASSLKGYGYTF
DNA: TGTGCCAGCAGTTTAAAGGGCTATGGCTACACCTTC

size: NA
D: NA
V: TRBV5-4
J: TRBJ2-3
CDR3: CASSAGPMSTDTQYF
DNA: TGTGCCAGCAGCGCGGGGCCGATGAGCACAGATACGCAGTATTTT

size: few
D: NA
V: TRBV7-2
J: TRBJ1-1
CDR3: CASSLVRAEAFF
DNA: TGTGCCAGCAGCTTAGTACGGGCTGAAGCTTTCTTT

size: few
D: NA
V: TRBV30
J: TRBJ1-4
CDR3: CAWRRASLRNEKLFF
DNA: TGTGCCTGGAGGAGGGCATCCCTGAGGAATGAAAAACTGTTTTTT

size: medium-sized
D: TRBD1
V: TRBV5-1
J: TRBJ1-1
CDR3: CASSLTGQGERNTEAFF
DNA: TGCGCCAGCAGCTTAACGGGACAGGGGGAAAGGAACACTGAAGCTTTCTTT

size: NA
D: NA
V: TRBV11-2
J: TRBJ1-6
CDR3: CASSLGMNSPLHF
DNA: TGTGCCAGCAGCTTAGGGATGAATTCACCCCTCCACTTT

size: NA
D: NA
V: TRBV6-1
J: TRBJ2-2
CDR3: CASSEAAGAAGELFF
DNA: TGTGCCAGCAGTGAAGCGGCGGGGGCGGCCGGGGAGCTGTTTTTT

size: NA
D: NA
V: TRBV6-1
J: TRBJ1-2
CDR3: CASSEGGPVSGYTF
DNA: TGTGCCAGCAGTGAAGGCGGGCCTGTAAGTGGCTACACCTTC

size: few
D: TRBD2
V: TRBV6-1
J: TRBJ2-3
CDR3: CASSEAGVRGRGTDTQYF
DNA: TGTGCCAGCAGCGAAGCGGGGGTTAGGGGGAGAGGCACAGATACGCAGTATTTT

size: NA
D: NA
V: TRBV19
J: TRBJ1-1
CDR3: CASSIEFSRSAEAFF
DNA: TGTGCCAGTAGTATAGAGTTTTCGCGATCGGCTGAAGCTTTCTTT

size: NA
D: NA
V: TRBV5-1
J: TRBJ2-5
CDR3: CASSPDSQETQYF
DNA: TGCGCCAGCAGCCCCGATTCCCAAGAGACCCAGTACTTC

size: NA
D: NA
V: TRBV5-6
J: TRBJ2-7
CDR3: CASPDSKSSYEQYF
DNA: TGTGCCAGCCCCGACTCGAAGAGCTCCTACGAGCAGTACTTC

size: many
D: NA
V: TRBV6-5
J: TRBJ2-3
CDR3: CASSYLTSLDTQYF
DNA: TGTGCCAGCAGTTACCTGACCAGCCTGGATACGCAGTATTTT

size: NA
D: NA
V: TRBV9
J: TRBJ2-3
CDR3: CASSVGPLGADTQYF
DNA: TGTGCCAGCAGCGTCGGCCCCCTGGGAGCAGATACGCAGTATTTT

size: NA
D: NA
V: TRBV5-6
J: TRBJ1-1
CDR3: CASTARRGTEAFF
DNA: TGTGCCAGCACCGCGCGACGGGGCACTGAGGCTTTCTTT

size: NA
D: TRBD2
V: TRBV5-8
J: TRBJ2-7
CDR3: CASSLELAGPREQYF
DNA: TGTGCCAGCAGCTTGGAACTAGCGGGACCGAGAGAGCAGTACTTC

size: once
D: NA
V: TRBV6-1
J: TRBJ1-3
CDR3: CASSENWDPGNTIYF
DNA: TGTGCCAGCAGTGAAAACTGGGACCCTGGAAACACCATATATTTT

size: NA
D: NA
V: TRBV2
J: TRBJ2-7
CDR3: CASSDGPQGEQYF
DNA: TGTGCCAGCTCGGACGGACCGCAGGGCGAGCAGTACTTC

size: NA
D: TRBD1
V: TRBV6-1
J: TRBJ1-2
CDR3: CASSERGQGYGYTF
DNA: TGTGCCAGCAGTGAACGCGGACAGGGCTATGGCTACACCTTC

size: once
D: NA
V: TRBV7-9
J: TRBJ2-3
CDR3: CASSLSGTSTDTQYF
DNA: TGTGCCAGCAGCTTATCTGGGACTAGCACAGATACGCAGTATTTT

size: NA
D: NA
V: TRBV2
J: TRBJ1-4
CDR3: CASRRGFNEKLFF
DNA: TGTGCCAGCAGGAGGGGCTTTAATGAAAAACTGTTTTTT

size: NA
D: NA
V: TRBV19
J: TRBJ2-5
CDR3: CASSSQGRAQETQYF
DNA: TGTGCCAGTAGTTCCCAGGGAAGGGCCCAAGAGACCCAGTACTTC

size: once
D: TRBD2
V: TRBV7-9
J: TRBJ2-7
CDR3: CASSLGTTDEQYF
DNA: TGTGCCAGCAGCTTGGGGACTACAGACGAGCAGTACTTC

size: NA
D: NA
V: TRBV7-9
J: TRBJ2-6
CDR3: CASSAGYQNSGANVLTF
DNA: TGTGCCAGCAGCGCAGGTTATCAAAACTCTGGGGCCAACGTCCTGACTTTC

size: few
D: NA
V: TRBV30
J: TRBJ2-6
CDR3: CAWFRSSGANVLTF
DNA: TGTGCCTGGTTTCGAAGCTCTGGGGCCAACGTCCTGACTTTC

size: NA
D: TRBD2
V: TRBV29-1
J: TRBJ2-5
CDR3: CSVVWIAGGFRETQYF
DNA: TGCAGCGTTGTGTGGATAGCGGGGGGCTTTCGAGAGACCCAGTACTTC

size: NA
D: NA
V: TRBV7-3
J: TRBJ2-7
CDR3: CASSKQGGEQYF
DNA: TGTGCCAGCAGCAAACAGGGTGGCGAGCAGTACTTC

size: NA
D: NA
V: TRBV2
J: TRBJ2-2
CDR3: CARGLSRGTGELFF
DNA: TGTGCCAGGGGACTTTCTAGGGGGACCGGGGAGCTGTTTTTT

size: once
D: NA
V: TRBV28
J: TRBJ2-3
CDR3: CASTKLSAGPDTQYF
DNA: TGTGCCAGCACCAAACTATCTGCGGGACCAGATACGCAGTATTTT

size: NA
D: TRBD1
V: TRBV6-5
J: TRBJ1-1
CDR3: CASSYPGDRKAFF
DNA: TGTGCCAGCAGTTACCCGGGGGACAGAAAAGCTTTCTTT

size: NA
D: NA
V: TRBV6-5
J: TRBJ1-2
CDR3: CASEDGINYGYTF
DNA: TGTGCCAGCGAGGACGGGATTAACTATGGCTACACCTTC

size: once
D: NA
V: TRBV15
J: TRBJ1-2
CDR3: CATSNDINYGYTF
DNA: TGTGCCACCAGCAACGATATCAACTATGGCTACACCTTC

size: NA
D: TRBD1
V: TRBV7-2
J: TRBJ1-2
CDR3: CASSLAGTGSIYGYTF
DNA: TGTGCCAGCAGCTTAGCCGGGACAGGCTCGATCTATGGCTACACCTTC

size: NA
D: TRBD1
V: TRBV25-1
J: TRBJ1-1
CDR3: CASSGDRVSEAFF
DNA: TGTGCCAGCAGTGGCGACAGGGTATCTGAAGCTTTCTTT

size: NA
D: TRBD1
V: TRBV2
J: TRBJ1-6
CDR3: CASSMTGTNNSPLHF
DNA: TGTGCCAGCAGCATGACAGGGACGAATAATTCACCCCTCCACTTT

size: NA
D: NA
V: TRBV5-4
J: TRBJ2-7
CDR3: CASSARQGVPASGEQYF
DNA: TGTGCCAGCAGCGCCCGCCAGGGAGTACCAGCCTCAGGCGAGCAGTACTTC

size: NA
D: NA
V: TRBV6-5
J: TRBJ1-6
CDR3: CASSYSRDNPYHF
DNA: TGTGCCAGCAGTTACTCGAGGGACAACCCTTACCACTTT

size: NA
D: NA
V: TRBV21-1
J: TRBJ1-1
CDR3: CASPQSRMNTEAFF
DNA: TGTGCCAGCCCCCAGAGTCGCATGAACACTGAAGCTTTCTTT

size: NA
D: NA
V: TRBV29-1
J: TRBJ2-7
CDR3: CSVEDDGYEQYF
DNA: TGCAGCGTTGAAGACGACGGCTACGAGCAGTACTTC

size: NA
D: TRBD1
V: TRBV5-6
J: TRBJ2-7
CDR3: CASSSPGQTYEQYF
DNA: TGTGCCAGCAGCTCTCCGGGACAGACCTACGAGCAGTACTTC

size: NA
D: NA
V: TRBV6-1
J: TRBJ2-3
CDR3: CASSADPSPDTQYF
DNA: TGTGCCAGCAGTGCTGACCCGAGCCCAGATACGCAGTATTTT

size: few
D: TRBD1
V: TRBV6-6
J: TRBJ1-1
CDR3: CASSYPIAGGTEAFF
DNA: TGTGCCAGCAGTTACCCTATAGCAGGGGGAACTGAAGCTTTCTTT

size: NA
D: NA
V: TRBV25-1
J: TRBJ1-3
CDR3: CASSLPGTLGNTIYF
DNA: TGTGCCAGCAGTCTCCCGGGGACACTTGGAAACACCATATATTTT

size: NA
D: TRBD1
V: TRBV5-6
J: TRBJ2-1
CDR3: CASSLRLWQGANEQFF
DNA: TGTGCCAGCAGCTTGAGATTATGGCAGGGGGCAAATGAGCAGTTCTTC

size: NA
D: NA
V: TRBV5-1
J: TRBJ2-4
CDR3: CASSMRTENIQYF
DNA: TGCGCCAGCAGCATGAGGACAGAAAACATTCAGTACTTC

size: NA
D: TRBD2
V: TRBV7-6
J: TRBJ2-5
CDR3: CASSHSGGRGEQYF
DNA: TGTGCCAGCAGCCATAGCGGGGGGAGAGGAGAGCAGTACTTC

size: NA
D: NA
V: TRBV27
J: TRBJ1-1
CDR3: CASSFRAGDTEAFF
DNA: TGTGCCAGCAGTTTCAGGGCAGGGGACACTGAAGCTTTCTTT